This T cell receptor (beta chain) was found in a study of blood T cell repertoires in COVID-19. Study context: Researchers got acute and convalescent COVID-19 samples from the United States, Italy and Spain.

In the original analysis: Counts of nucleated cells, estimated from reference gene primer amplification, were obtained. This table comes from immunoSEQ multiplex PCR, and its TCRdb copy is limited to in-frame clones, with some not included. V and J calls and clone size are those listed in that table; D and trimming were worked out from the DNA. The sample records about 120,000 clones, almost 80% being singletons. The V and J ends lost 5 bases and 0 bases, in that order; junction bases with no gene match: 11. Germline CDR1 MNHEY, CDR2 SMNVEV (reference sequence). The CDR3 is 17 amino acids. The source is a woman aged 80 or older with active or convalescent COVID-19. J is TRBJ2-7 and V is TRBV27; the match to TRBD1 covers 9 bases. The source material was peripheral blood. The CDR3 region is CASSPRLWDRVSYEQYF. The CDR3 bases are TGTGCCAGCAGTCCCCGATTATGGGACAGGGTCTCCTACGAGCAGTACTTC.